The clone carrying this T cell receptor beta chain came up many times. TCRdb processed the RACE reads anew with MiXCR; each CDR3 protein has one entry. The sample yields under 50,000 distinct CDR3 sequences, 7.5% to 8% seen once. This record belongs to a study of human T cells and chemical hapten exposure. This sample's time point: pre-sensitization, week 0. The sample's treatment: therapeutic diphenylcyclopropenone sensitization with weekly scalp DPC. This TCR was sampled from a woman in her forties or fifties with alopecia areata. Some clones in this sample may be carry-over from other donors' samples. The specimen was whole blood, collected in connection with sensitization to the hapten diphenylcyclopropenone (DPC).

DNA of the CDR3: TGTGCCAGCAGTAGAGAACAGGGGGCGAATTCACCCCTCCACTTT. It codes for CASSREQGANSPLHF. The chain recombines TRBV12-3 or TRBV12-4 with TRBJ1-6; 9 bases fit TRBD1. The CDR3 loop spans 15 amino acids. V dropped 5 bases and J dropped 7; count of bases not matched to a gene: 6.